This T cell receptor (beta chain) was sequenced during a study of blood T cell repertoires in COVID-19. As for the study in general: PBMCs, B-cell-depleted T cells, or T cells were the source of the cDNA or gDNA that made up the material.

Under the authors' procedure: Amplification from reference gene primers served as the basis for estimated nucleated cell counts. This table comes from immunoSEQ multiplex PCR, and its TCRdb copy is limited to in-frame clones, with some not included. The DNA gave D and trimming, while V, J and clone size come from that table. The table lists about 70,000 clones, around 87% of them singletons, with about 11% in the top ten. This CDR3 comprises 17 residues. Trimming cost V 3 bases and J 0 bases, with 21 bases left between them. Germline CDR1 DFQATT, CDR2 SNEGSKA (reference sequence). The gene calls are TRBV20-1 and TRBJ2-7; D may be TRBD1 (6 bases). The sequence came from a woman between 18 and 29 years old with acute or convalescent COVID-19. The sequenced material came from peripheral blood. CDR3 coding DNA: TGCAGTGCTAGTACTACAGGGCGAGGAACCTACTCCTACGAGCAGTACTTC. Its protein is CSASTTGRGTYSYEQYF.